This T cell receptor (beta chain) is drawn from a study of blood T cell repertoires in COVID-19. This clone has a single count. Generated by immunoSEQ multiplex PCR, the TCRdb table keeps only in-frame clones and is missing some. The data contain about 300,000 clones, 89% of them seen just once; the ten biggest clones take up around 1.9%. Germline CDR1 MGHRA, CDR2 YSYEKL. The CDR3 length is 15 residues. Trimming stripped 6 bases from V and 13 bases from J, with 22 bases between. Sequencing was done on a sample of peripheral blood. The chain combines TRBV4-1 with TRBJ1-6; weak D call: TRBD1 (6 bases). This sequence was found in a woman in her 30s with COVID-19, enrolled during active disease. CDR3 protein: CASSPGGQGKGPLHF. The DNA for the CDR3 is TGCGCCAGCAGTCCCGGGGGGCAGGGCAAAGGGCCCCTCCACTTT.